Listed below are T cell receptor beta chains from one sample, sequenced in a study of cytomegalovirus exposure and HLA in healthy donors. Assay: immunoSEQ multiplex PCR; the TCRdb copy retains only in-frame clones and omits some. The data contain about 150,000 clones, 75% to 80% of them seen just once; the ten biggest clones take up 1.7%. Material for sequencing was PBMCs. The receptors come from a woman aged 30 to 39 in good health and CMV-seronegative. CDR3s include the opening cysteine and the closing phenylalanine or tryptophan. The D gene is left open where the match is weak. Not all rows give a size; the values are once, few, many and, for expanded clones, a class.

>TRBV4-2|-|TRBD2|TRBJ2-3
CASSQALGGAQYF
TGTGCCAGCAGCCAAGCACTCGGGGGGGCGCAGTATTTT
>TRBV5-4|-|-|TRBJ1-4
CASSLSGPNEKLFF
TGTGCCAGCAGCTTAAGCGGACCAAATGAAAAACTGTTTTTT
>TRBV2|medium-sized|-|TRBJ1-2
CASSEWAGTGYGYTF
TGTGCCAGCAGTGAATGGGCAGGGACTGGCTATGGCTACACCTTC
>TRBV5-1|-|TRBD1|TRBJ1-1
CANSLDGQGFAEAFF
TGCGCCAACAGCTTGGATGGACAGGGGTTCGCTGAAGCTTTCTTT
>TRBV9|few|-|TRBJ1-1
CASSARQFTEAFF
TGTGCCAGCAGCGCACGACAATTCACTGAAGCTTTCTTT
>TRBV5-4|-|-|TRBJ2-5
CASSSWTYQETQYF
TGTGCCAGCAGCTCCTGGACATATCAAGAGACCCAGTACTTC
>TRBV7-6|-|TRBD1|TRBJ1-6
CASSPARAGGWNSPLHF
TGTGCCAGCAGCCCCGCTAGAGCAGGGGGTTGGAATTCACCCCTCCACTTT
>TRBV7-8|-|-|TRBJ1-1
CASGGGKNTEAFF
TGTGCCAGCGGGGGGGGGAAAAACACTGAAGCTTTCTTT
>TRBV29-1|-|TRBD1|TRBJ1-1
CSTNRGVGTEAFF
TGCAGCACAAACAGGGGAGTCGGGACTGAAGCTTTCTTT
>TRBV4-2|-|TRBD1|TRBJ1-1
CASSQGSEGAGEAFF
TGTGCCAGCAGCCAAGGCAGTGAGGGGGCGGGTGAAGCTTTCTTT
>TRBV7-9|-|-|TRBJ2-2
CASSPLGRRGTGELFF
TGTGCCAGCAGCCCCCTCGGGCGCCGGGGGACCGGGGAGCTGTTTTTT
>TRBV9|-|-|TRBJ2-7
CASSVGAGAYEQYF
TGTGCCAGCAGCGTAGGGGCGGGGGCATACGAGCAGTACTTC
>TRBV9|-|-|TRBJ1-4
CASSATGSLNEKLFF
TGTGCCAGCAGCGCAACAGGAAGCCTCAATGAAAAACTGTTTTTT
>TRBV7-2|-|-|TRBJ1-5
CASSQRAGNQPQHF
TGTGCCAGCAGTCAGCGGGCAGGCAATCAGCCCCAGCATTTT
>TRBV7-2|-|-|TRBJ1-1
CASLQFPNTEAFF
TGTGCCAGCCTACAGTTCCCGAACACTGAAGCTTTCTTT
>TRBV9|-|-|TRBJ1-4
CASSRRRGSNEKLFF
TGTGCCAGCAGCCGTAGGCGGGGGAGCAATGAAAAACTGTTTTTT
>TRBV6-6|-|-|TRBJ1-2
CASSLDSQQFYGYTF
TGTGCCAGCAGTTTGGACAGTCAACAATTCTATGGCTACACCTTC
>TRBV11-1|-|-|TRBJ2-1
CASSLSTRGEQFF
TGTGCCAGCAGCTTGAGCACAAGGGGTGAGCAGTTCTTC
>TRBV7-2|-|TRBD1|TRBJ1-4
CASSLDVGQGAGEKLFF
TGTGCCAGCAGCTTAGACGTCGGACAGGGTGCTGGAGAAAAACTGTTTTTT
>TRBV2|-|TRBD1|TRBJ1-4
CASSEMGQLEKLFF
TGTGCCAGCAGTGAAATGGGACAGCTAGAAAAACTGTTTTTT
>TRBV27|-|-|TRBJ1-1
CASSLYGAAEAFF
TGTGCCAGCAGTTTATATGGGGCGGCTGAAGCTTTCTTT
>TRBV5-8|-|-|TRBJ2-2
CASRPLQESNTGELFF
TGTGCCAGCAGACCGTTACAGGAGTCGAACACCGGGGAGCTGTTTTTT
>TRBV6-1|-|TRBD1|TRBJ1-2
CASSSGTGAFYGYTF
TGTGCCAGCAGTTCCGGGACAGGGGCCTTCTATGGCTACACCTTC
>TRBV5-1|-|TRBD2|TRBJ2-1
CASRPGTSLNEQFF
TGCGCCAGCAGACCCGGGACTAGCTTGAATGAGCAGTTCTTC
>TRBV5-8|few|-|TRBJ2-7
CASSKSYEQYF
TGTGCCAGCAGCAAGAGTTACGAGCAGTACTTC
>TRBV12-5|-|TRBD1|TRBJ1-5
CASGLAPGTGVKPQHF
TGTGCTAGTGGCTTGGCCCCCGGGACAGGGGTTAAGCCCCAGCATTTT
>TRBV27|-|TRBD1|TRBJ1-4
CASSFDPGTGQKLFF
TGTGCCAGCAGTTTCGACCCCGGGACAGGACAAAAACTGTTTTTT
>TRBV7-9|-|-|TRBJ1-2
CASSDRAGEYGYTF
TGTGCCAGCAGCGACCGCGCAGGGGAGTATGGCTACACCTTC
>TRBV11-2|few|-|TRBJ1-1
CASSLSLNTEAFF
TGTGCCAGCAGCTTGAGTCTGAACACTGAAGCTTTCTTT
>TRBV27|-|-|TRBJ1-4
CASSFKRTPGRGPTGANEKLFF
TGTGCCAGCAGTTTTAAAAGAACTCCGGGCAGGGGCCCAACCGGGGCTAATGAAAAACTGTTTTTT
>TRBV5-1|few|TRBD1|TRBJ2-7
CASSLGTGAYEQYF
TGCGCCAGCAGCTTAGGGACAGGGGCCTACGAGCAGTACTTC
>TRBV29-1|once|TRBD1|TRBJ1-2
CSVHTLTGVYYGYTF
TGCAGCGTCCATACCCTTACAGGGGTTTACTATGGCTACACCTTC
>TRBV5-1|-|TRBD1|TRBJ1-6
CASSTGQGWSPLHF
TGCGCCAGCAGCACCGGACAGGGCTGGTCACCCCTCCACTTT
>TRBV19|-|TRBD1|TRBJ1-4
CASSGQSSTNEKLFF
TGTGCCAGCTCGGGACAGTCATCAACTAATGAAAAACTGTTTTTT
>TRBV5-1|-|-|TRBJ1-4
CASSLGGTQIEKLFF
TGCGCCAGCAGCTTGGGGGGCACGCAAATCGAAAAACTGTTTTTT
>TRBV6-5|-|-|TRBJ2-7
CASSYSRLISYEQYF
TGTGCCAGCAGTTACTCGAGGTTGATATCCTACGAGCAGTACTTC
>TRBV25-1|-|TRBD1|TRBJ1-1
CASSQWGTGVNVAFF
TGTGCCAGCAGTCAATGGGGGACAGGGGTCAACGTTGCTTTCTTT
>TRBV7-8|-|-|TRBJ2-5
CASSLAGGQKTQYF
TGTGCCAGCAGCTTAGCGGGGGGGCAAAAGACCCAGTACTTC
>TRBV4-1|-|TRBD2|TRBJ2-3
CASSQDLTSGVSTDTQYF
TGCGCCAGCAGCCAAGATCTCACTAGCGGGGTGAGCACAGATACGCAGTATTTT
>TRBV28|-|-|TRBJ1-1
CASTDPLRTEAFF
TGTGCCAGCACCGACCCCTTGAGGACTGAAGCTTTCTTT
>TRBV13|-|TRBD1|TRBJ2-7
CASSFLQGAGEQYF
TGTGCCAGCAGCTTTCTACAGGGGGCCGGCGAGCAGTACTTC
>TRBV19|-|-|TRBJ1-6
CASSRRGSPLHF
TGTGCCAGTAGTCGCAGGGGCTCACCCCTCCACTTT
>TRBV10-1|-|-|TRBJ1-4
CASSDIATNEKLFF
TGCGCCAGCAGTGATATCGCAACTAATGAAAAACTGTTTTTT
>TRBV7-3|-|TRBD1|TRBJ2-3
CASSRTGGPADTQYF
TGTGCCAGCAGCCGAACAGGGGGCCCCGCGGATACGCAGTATTTT
>TRBV5-1|-|TRBD1|TRBJ2-2
CASSLLPGQGAWELFF
TGCGCCAGCAGCTTGTTACCGGGACAGGGGGCTTGGGAGCTGTTTTTT